This TCR beta chain derives from a study of shared clonotypes between healthy human individuals. The study's findings and limits: What naive subsets generally showed was a larger estimated richness than memory subsets showed.

This clone was counted once. Its target is not known. A deep-level run was used for the assay. Original methodology: ImmunoSEQ junction-only sequences lacked quality scores, so their filtering differed. The protocol was immunoSEQ multiplex PCR, while the TCRdb copy is restricted to in-frame clones and leaves out a portion. The D gene and trimming were derived from the DNA, and the V and J assignments and clone size from that table. The sample consists of approximately 530,000 clones, almost 97% of them appearing once. Sequencing input: naive CD4+ T cells sorted from blood. Subset defined: CD45RA+ positively selected. This clonotype originated in a woman aged 25 to 39 in good health.

The CDR3, as DNA: TGTGCCAGCTCACGTAAGACGGGGCAAGAGACCCAGTACTTC. This codes for CASSRKTGQETQYF. The chain recombines TRBV18 with TRBJ2-5, with D possibly TRBD2 on 5 matching bases. Germline CDR1 and CDR2: KGHSH and LQKENI. CDR3 size: 14 residues. V was pared by 4 bases and J by 2 bases, with 11 bases between.